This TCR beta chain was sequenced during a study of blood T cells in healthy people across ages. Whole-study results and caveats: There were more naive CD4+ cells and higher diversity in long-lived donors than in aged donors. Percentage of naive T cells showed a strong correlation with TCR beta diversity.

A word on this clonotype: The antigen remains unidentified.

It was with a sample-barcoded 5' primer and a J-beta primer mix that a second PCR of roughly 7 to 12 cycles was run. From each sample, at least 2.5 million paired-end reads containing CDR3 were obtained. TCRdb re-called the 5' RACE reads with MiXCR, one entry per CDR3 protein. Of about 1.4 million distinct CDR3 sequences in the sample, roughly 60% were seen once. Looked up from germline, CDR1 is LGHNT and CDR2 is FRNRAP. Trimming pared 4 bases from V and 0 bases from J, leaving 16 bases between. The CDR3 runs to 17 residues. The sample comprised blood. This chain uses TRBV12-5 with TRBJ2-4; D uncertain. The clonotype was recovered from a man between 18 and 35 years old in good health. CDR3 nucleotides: TGTGCTAGTGGTTGGGAACACATCTACCTAGCCAAAAACATTCAGTACTTC. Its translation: CASGWEHIYLAKNIQYF.